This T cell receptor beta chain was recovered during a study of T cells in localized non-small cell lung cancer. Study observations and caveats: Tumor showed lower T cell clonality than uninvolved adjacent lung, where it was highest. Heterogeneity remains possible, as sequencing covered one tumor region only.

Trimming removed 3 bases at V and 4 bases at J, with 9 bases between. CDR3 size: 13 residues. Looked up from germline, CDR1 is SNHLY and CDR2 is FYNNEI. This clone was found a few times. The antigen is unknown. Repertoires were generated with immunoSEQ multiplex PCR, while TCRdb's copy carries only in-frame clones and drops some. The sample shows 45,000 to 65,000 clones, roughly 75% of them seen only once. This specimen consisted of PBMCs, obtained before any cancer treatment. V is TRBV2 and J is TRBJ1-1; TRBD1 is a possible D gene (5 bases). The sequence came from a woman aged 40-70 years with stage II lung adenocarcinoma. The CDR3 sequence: CASSDQGPTEAFF. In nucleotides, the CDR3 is TGTGCCAGCAGTGATCAGGGACCCACTGAAGCTTTCTTT. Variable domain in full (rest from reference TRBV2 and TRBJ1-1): EPEVTQTPSHQVTQMGQEVILRCVPISNHLYFYWYRQILGQKVEFLVSFYNNEISEKSEIFDDQFSVERPDGSNFTLKIRSTKLEDSAMYFCASSDQGPTEAFFGQGTRLTVV.